This TCR beta chain was documented in a study of cytomegalovirus exposure and HLA in healthy donors. Trimming left V 5 bases short and J 11 bases short, with 19 bases between. Germline V gives CDR1 SGHAT, CDR2 FQNNGV. The CDR3 runs 15 residues. With 60 Vbeta and 13 Jbeta primers, the PCR was carried out. TCRdb's copy holds only in-frame clones and misses some; the assay was immunoSEQ multiplex PCR. The profile shows 150,000 to 250,000 clones, 79% of them singletons. This clone was seen more than once but under ten times. This chain uses TRBV11-2 with TRBJ1-6; D gene unclear. The sequencing sample was made of PBMCs. This receptor was taken from a woman under 40 in good health and CMV-seropositive. The CDR3: CASSQVEGLSTPLHF. The CDR3 bases are TGTGCCAGCAGCCAGGTCGAGGGCCTTTCAACACCCCTCCACTTT.